Listed here are 6 T cell receptor beta chains from one sample, sequenced in a study of blood T cell repertoires in COVID-19. Repertoires were generated with immunoSEQ multiplex PCR, while TCRdb's copy carries only in-frame clones and drops some. Here the sample spans 80,000 or so clones, approximately 84% being singletons. The specimen was peripheral blood. These receptors were taken from a man between 60 and 70 years old with COVID-19, enrolled during active disease.

There are a few counts of this clone. The chain employs TRBV28 and TRBJ1-2; no reliable D call. The V end lost 3 bases, the J end lost 0 bases, and 11 bases lay between the germline ends. Germline CDR1 reads MDHEN; CDR2 reads SYDVKM. The CDR3 sequence is 15 residues long. CDR3 DNA: TGTGCCAGCAGTTTTACCCCTAGAGCTAACTATGGCTACACCTTC. It encodes CASSFTPRANYGYTF.

The chain recombines TRBV4-1 with TRBJ2-5; 12 nucleotides agree with TRBD2. The CDR3 is 17 residues long. Germline assignment: CDR1 MGHRA and CDR2 YSYEKL. Losses at the gene ends were 2 bases for V and 1 base for J; bases not matched to a gene: 5. The CDR3 loop reads CASSQLTSGRSQETQYF. DNA for the CDR3: TGCGCCAGCAGCCAACTTACTAGCGGGAGGAGCCAAGAGACCCAGTACTTC.

CDR3 sequence (DNA): TGTGCCAGTACCCGGTCGTCGTTCGGCTACACCTTC. This sequence encodes CASTRSSFGYTF. The chain recombines TRBV19 with TRBJ1-2; no clear D gene. Germline V gives CDR1 LNHDA, CDR2 SQIVND (reference sequence). This CDR3 spans 12 amino acids. The V end lost 7 bases, the J end lost 8 bases, and 14 bases lay between the germline ends.

This chain links TRBV10-3 with TRBJ2-5, with unresolved D. Germline assignment: CDR1 ENHRY and CDR2 SYGVKD. V lost 2 bases to trimming and J lost 2 bases, with 6 bases between them. The CDR3 contains 13 residues. CDR3 amino acids: CAISERQQETQYF. CDR3 bases: TGTGCCATCAGTGAGAGACAACAAGAGACCCAGTACTTC.

This clone was picked up a small number of times. This chain uses TRBV5-1 with TRBJ1-5, with TRBD1 as a possible D gene (5 bases). Trimming removed 0 bases from V and 3 bases from J, with 13 bases in between. The V gene's germline CDR1 is SGHRS and CDR2 YFSETQ. The CDR3 is 16 residues long. CDR3 nucleotides: TGCGCCAGCAGCTTGGGCTATGGGACTAACAATCAGCCCCAGCATTTT. As protein: CASSLGYGTNNQPQHF.

The rearrangement joins TRBV24-1 to TRBJ1-2, with D unclear. The germline V gene has CDR1 KGHDR and CDR2 SFDVKD. The CDR3 length is 14 residues. Trimming stripped 2 bases from V and 2 bases from J, with 8 bases between. The CDR3 spells CATSDYGTNYGYTF. In DNA, the CDR3 is TGTGCCACCAGTGATTATGGCACCAACTATGGCTACACCTTC.